A selection of T cell receptor beta chains follows, all from one sample in a study of T cell responses to AZD1222 COVID-19 vaccine. Measured with immunoSEQ multiplex PCR; TCRdb has only the in-frame clones, and not every one. The sample comprises 60,000 to 95,000 clones, 87% of which are singletons, and less than 20% rests with the top ten. The starting material was peripheral blood, obtained 28 days after the second AZD1222 dose. The receptor set was obtained from an adult who received the AZD1222 COVID-19 vaccine. CDR3s include the opening cysteine and the closing phenylalanine or tryptophan. Fields, in order: clone size, V gene, CDR3 length, J gene, D gene, CDR3 DNA, CDR3 protein. A D gene is named only where the DNA matches it firmly. Clone size is not always given. Where it is, it says once, few, many or a class for expanded clones.

size: NA
V: TRBV18
length: 16
J: TRBJ2-3
D: TRBD1
DNA: TGTGCCAGCTCACGCGGGGGACAGGGGGCCGCAGATACGCAGTATTTT
CDR3: CASSRGGQGAADTQYF

size: NA
V: TRBV3-1/TRBV3-2
length: 13
J: TRBJ1-1
D: NA
DNA: TGTGCCAGCAGCTTGACAGTTAACACTGAAGCTTTCTTT
CDR3: CASSLTVNTEAFF

size: few
V: TRBV4-2
length: 16
J: TRBJ1-2
D: NA
DNA: TGTGCCAGCAGCCAAGATGCGCGGGCCTCGGGAGAGGGCTACACCTTC
CDR3: CASSQDARASGEGYTF

size: once
V: TRBV24-1
length: 14
J: TRBJ1-5
D: NA
DNA: TGTGCCACCGGGGGTCCGAATAGCAATCAGCCCCAGCATTTT
CDR3: CATGGPNSNQPQHF

size: NA
V: TRBV11-2
length: 14
J: TRBJ2-3
D: TRBD1
DNA: TGTGCCAGCAGCTTGGGACAGGGCCCAGATACGCAGTATTTT
CDR3: CASSLGQGPDTQYF

size: NA
V: TRBV4-3
length: 13
J: TRBJ1-1
D: NA
DNA: TGCGCCAGCAGCCAAGATCTCCGGAGAGAAGCTTTCTTT
CDR3: CASSQDLRREAFF

size: few
V: TRBV30
length: 14
J: TRBJ2-2
D: NA
DNA: TGTGCCTGGAGGGAGAAACGGATCACCGGGGAGCTGTTTTTT
CDR3: CAWREKRITGELFF

size: NA
V: TRBV6-5
length: 12
J: TRBJ1-1
D: NA
DNA: TGTGCCAGCAATATGTTAGGCACTGAAGCTTTCTTT
CDR3: CASNMLGTEAFF

size: NA
V: TRBV27
length: 14
J: TRBJ1-1
D: NA
DNA: TGTGCCAGCAGCGCAAAGGGGATACGGGGTGGAGCTTTCTTT
CDR3: CASSAKGIRGGAFF

size: once
V: TRBV4-3
length: 14
J: TRBJ1-1
D: NA
DNA: TGCGCCAGCAGCCAAGATAGGGTGAACACTGAAGCTTTCTTT
CDR3: CASSQDRVNTEAFF

size: NA
V: TRBV29-1
length: 11
J: TRBJ1-2
D: NA
DNA: TGCAGCGTTTACAGGGAGTCGGGCTACACCTTC
CDR3: CSVYRESGYTF

size: once
V: TRBV2
length: 11
J: TRBJ1-1
D: NA
DNA: TGTGCCAGCCAGTTCAACACTGAAGCTTTCTTT
CDR3: CASQFNTEAFF

size: NA
V: TRBV10-3
length: 14
J: TRBJ1-5
D: TRBD1
DNA: TGTGCCATCAGTGGGGACAGTAACAATCAGCCCCAGCATTTT
CDR3: CAISGDSNNQPQHF

size: NA
V: TRBV5-1
length: 15
J: TRBJ2-3
D: TRBD2
DNA: TGCGCCAGCAGCTTTCGGGGACTAGCGGCAGATACGCAGTATTTT
CDR3: CASSFRGLAADTQYF

size: NA
V: TRBV30
length: 12
J: TRBJ1-1
D: NA
DNA: TGTGCCTGGAGTAGCGGTACAGGTGAAGCTTTCTTT
CDR3: CAWSSGTGEAFF

size: few
V: TRBV30
length: 12
J: TRBJ2-7
D: NA
DNA: TGTGCCTGGGCCGGGGGACGCTACGAGCAGTACTTC
CDR3: CAWAGGRYEQYF

size: NA
V: TRBV7-2
length: 15
J: TRBJ1-6
D: NA
DNA: TGTGCCAGCAGCTCACAGGGCGGTGATAATTCACCCCTCCACTTT
CDR3: CASSSQGGDNSPLHF

size: few
V: TRBV11-2
length: 14
J: TRBJ2-3
D: NA
DNA: TGTGCCAGCAGCTTCGGGTCCAGCACAGATACGCAGTATTTT
CDR3: CASSFGSSTDTQYF

size: NA
V: TRBV5-1
length: 13
J: TRBJ1-1
D: NA
DNA: TGCGCCAGCAGCCTGACGGTGAACACTGAAGCTTTCTTT
CDR3: CASSLTVNTEAFF

size: NA
V: TRBV5-1
length: 14
J: TRBJ1-2
D: NA
DNA: TGCGCCAGCAGCTTGGAACAGGCTAACTATGGCTACACCTTC
CDR3: CASSLEQANYGYTF

size: NA
V: TRBV5-4
length: 14
J: TRBJ2-5
D: TRBD2
DNA: TGTGCCAGCAGCCTGGGGGGGACTCGGGAGACCCAGTACTTC
CDR3: CASSLGGTRETQYF

size: few
V: TRBV5-1
length: 14
J: TRBJ2-5
D: NA
DNA: TGCGCCAGCAGCTTGGCAGTACCTGAGGAGACCCAGTACTTC
CDR3: CASSLAVPEETQYF

size: NA
V: TRBV11-3
length: 14
J: TRBJ1-1
D: TRBD1
DNA: TGTGCCAGCACCCCGCTTGGACAGGGGAGGAGAGCTTTCTTT
CDR3: CASTPLGQGRRAFF

size: NA
V: TRBV11-1
length: 13
J: TRBJ1-6
D: NA
DNA: TGTGCCACCAGTGGAGGGGCGGGATCACCCCTCCACTTT
CDR3: CATSGGAGSPLHF

size: NA
V: TRBV7-2
length: 15
J: TRBJ2-1
D: TRBD2
DNA: TGTGCCAGCAGTCCGACTAGCGGGACATACAATGAGCAGTTCTTC
CDR3: CASSPTSGTYNEQFF

size: NA
V: TRBV2
length: 14
J: TRBJ1-5
D: TRBD1
DNA: TGTGCCAGCAGTGCCACAGGGGGCAATCAGCCCCAGCATTTT
CDR3: CASSATGGNQPQHF

size: NA
V: TRBV2
length: 16
J: TRBJ1-5
D: NA
DNA: TGTGCCAGCAGTCTCATGGAGGGACTTTTCAATCAGCCCCAGCATTTT
CDR3: CASSLMEGLFNQPQHF

size: once
V: TRBV11-2
length: 14
J: TRBJ2-7
D: TRBD2
DNA: TGTGCCAGCAGCTTAGAACTAGCGGTCTACGAGCAGTACTTC
CDR3: CASSLELAVYEQYF

size: NA
V: TRBV14
length: 16
J: TRBJ2-2
D: NA
DNA: TGTGCCAGCAGCACCTTAGACAGGCTGAACACCGGGGAGCTGTTTTTT
CDR3: CASSTLDRLNTGELFF

size: NA
V: TRBV6-2/TRBV6-3
length: 13
J: TRBJ1-5
D: NA
DNA: TGTGCCAGCGGTTGGGAGCGGGGTCAGCCCCAGCATTTT
CDR3: CASGWERGQPQHF

size: NA
V: TRBV11-2
length: 15
J: TRBJ2-7
D: TRBD2
DNA: TGTGCCAGCAGCTTTATCCTAGCGGGGGGATACGAGCAGTACTTC
CDR3: CASSFILAGGYEQYF

size: NA
V: TRBV9
length: 13
J: TRBJ1-2
D: NA
DNA: TGTGCCAGCAGCCCCCGGAATTTCGGGGGCTACACCTTC
CDR3: CASSPRNFGGYTF

size: NA
V: TRBV24-1
length: 13
J: TRBJ2-2
D: NA
DNA: TGTGCCACCAGTGATTTTAGTTCCGGGGAGCTGTTTTTT
CDR3: CATSDFSSGELFF

size: NA
V: TRBV7-2
length: 12
J: TRBJ2-7
D: TRBD2
DNA: TGTGCCAGCAGCCGCCCGGGAGGGGAGCAGTACTTC
CDR3: CASSRPGGEQYF

size: NA
V: TRBV15
length: 16
J: TRBJ1-6
D: NA
DNA: TGTGCCACCAGCAGAGATGGAGGGTCTGGGAATTCACCCCTCCACTTT
CDR3: CATSRDGGSGNSPLHF

size: NA
V: TRBV19
length: 12
J: TRBJ1-2
D: TRBD1
DNA: TGTGCCAGTCGACAGGGAAATAGGGGCTACACCTTC
CDR3: CASRQGNRGYTF

size: few
V: TRBV29-1
length: 11
J: TRBJ1-1
D: NA
DNA: TGCAGCGTTGAAGATCGGACTGAAGCTTTCTTT
CDR3: CSVEDRTEAFF

size: NA
V: TRBV10-3
length: 13
J: TRBJ1-5
D: NA
DNA: TGTGCCATCAGACAGGGTGATCATCAGCCCCAGCATTTT
CDR3: CAIRQGDHQPQHF

size: NA
V: TRBV2
length: 11
J: TRBJ2-5
D: NA
DNA: TGTGCCAGCCGCGGTGAAGAGACCCAGTACTTC
CDR3: CASRGEETQYF

size: NA
V: TRBV7-2
length: 15
J: TRBJ2-5
D: TRBD2
DNA: TGTGCCAGCAGCTTAGCGTGGGGACTAGTTGAGACCCAGTACTTC
CDR3: CASSLAWGLVETQYF

size: NA
V: TRBV19
length: 17
J: TRBJ1-1
D: TRBD1
DNA: TGTGCCAGTAGAATAACCGGGACAGGGAGCCCGAACACTGAAGCTTTCTTT
CDR3: CASRITGTGSPNTEAFF

size: NA
V: TRBV4-2
length: 13
J: TRBJ1-1
D: TRBD1
DNA: TGTGCCAGCAGCCAGCCTCCCAGGGGGGAAGCTTTCTTT
CDR3: CASSQPPRGEAFF

size: NA
V: TRBV4-2
length: 17
J: TRBJ1-2
D: NA
DNA: TGTGCCAGCAGCCAAGTAAGGGACCCCCGGGCGGTGGGGGGCTACACCTTC
CDR3: CASSQVRDPRAVGGYTF

size: NA
V: TRBV3-1/TRBV3-2
length: 15
J: TRBJ2-2
D: NA
DNA: TGTGCCAGCAGCCCCGGGACTCGTAAAACCGGGGAGCTGTTTTTT
CDR3: CASSPGTRKTGELFF

size: NA
V: TRBV29-1
length: 12
J: TRBJ1-1
D: NA
DNA: TGCAGCGTTGTAGGGGCGCCGGACCAAGCTTTCTTT
CDR3: CSVVGAPDQAFF

size: NA
V: TRBV10-3
length: 14
J: TRBJ1-1
D: NA
DNA: TGTGCCATCAGGGGAGGGGGGACGAACACTGAAGCTTTCTTT
CDR3: CAIRGGGTNTEAFF

size: NA
V: TRBV7-2
length: 15
J: TRBJ1-4
D: NA
DNA: TGTGCCAGCAGCTCCCGGGGAGGGGAGTCCGAAAAACTGTTTTTT
CDR3: CASSSRGGESEKLFF

size: few
V: TRBV5-6
length: 14
J: TRBJ2-7
D: NA
DNA: TGTGCCAGCAGCTTCGAGGGTTTAGGAGGGGAGCAGTACTTC
CDR3: CASSFEGLGGEQYF

size: NA
V: TRBV6-5
length: 14
J: TRBJ1-2
D: NA
DNA: TGTGCCAGCAGCCCCCCGGGGGCTGACTATGGCTACACCTTC
CDR3: CASSPPGADYGYTF

size: once
V: TRBV5-1
length: 11
J: TRBJ2-3
D: NA
DNA: TGCGCCAGCAGCTTATCAGATACGCAGTATTTT
CDR3: CASSLSDTQYF

size: NA
V: TRBV11-2
length: 13
J: TRBJ1-1
D: NA
DNA: TGTGCCAGCAGCAAAGGGGTGAACACTGAAGCTTTCTTT
CDR3: CASSKGVNTEAFF